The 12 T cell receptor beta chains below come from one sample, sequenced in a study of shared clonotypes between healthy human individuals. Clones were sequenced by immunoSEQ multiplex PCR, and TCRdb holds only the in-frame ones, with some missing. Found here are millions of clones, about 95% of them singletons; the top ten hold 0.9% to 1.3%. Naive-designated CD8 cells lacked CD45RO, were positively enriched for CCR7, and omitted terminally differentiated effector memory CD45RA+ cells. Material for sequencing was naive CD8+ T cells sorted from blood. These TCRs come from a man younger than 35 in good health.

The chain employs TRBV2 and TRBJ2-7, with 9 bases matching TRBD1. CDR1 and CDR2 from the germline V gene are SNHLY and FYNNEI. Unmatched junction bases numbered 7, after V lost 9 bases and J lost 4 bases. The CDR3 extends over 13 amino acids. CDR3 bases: TGTGCCAGTCAATCACAGGGGGCATACGAGCAGTACTTC. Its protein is CASQSQGAYEQYF.

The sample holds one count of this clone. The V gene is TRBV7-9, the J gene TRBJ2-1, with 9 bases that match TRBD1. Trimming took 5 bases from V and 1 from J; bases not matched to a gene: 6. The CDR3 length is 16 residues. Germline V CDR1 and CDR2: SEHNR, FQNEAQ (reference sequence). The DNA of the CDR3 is TGTGCCAGCAGCCCGACAGGGGGTTTGTCCTACAATGAGCAGTTCTTC. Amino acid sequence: CASSPTGGLSYNEQFF.

CDR3: CAREGGGLGTEAFF. The DNA of the CDR3 is TGTGCCAGGGAAGGGGGAGGACTCGGCACTGAAGCTTTCTTT. The gene calls are TRBV2 and TRBJ1-1; maybe TRBD1 (6 bases). Between the trimmed V and J ends, which lost 9 bases and 4 bases, there was a span of 18 bases. This CDR3 spans 14 amino acids. Germline V lookup: CDR1 SNHLY, CDR2 FYNNEI.

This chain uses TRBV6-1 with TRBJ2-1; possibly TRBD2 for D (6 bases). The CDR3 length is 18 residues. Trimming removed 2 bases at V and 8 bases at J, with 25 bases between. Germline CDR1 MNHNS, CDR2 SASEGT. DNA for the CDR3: TGTGCCAGCAGTGAATCTGGGGCGGGACTCCAAGGGTTGGATGAGCAGTTCTTC. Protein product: CASSESGAGLQGLDEQFF.

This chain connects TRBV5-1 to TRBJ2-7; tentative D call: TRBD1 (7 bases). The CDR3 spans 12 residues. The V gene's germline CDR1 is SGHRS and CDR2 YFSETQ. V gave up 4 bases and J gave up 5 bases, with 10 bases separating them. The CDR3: CASSQGGDEQYF. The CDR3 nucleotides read TGCGCCAGCAGCCAGGGGGGAGACGAGCAGTACTTC.

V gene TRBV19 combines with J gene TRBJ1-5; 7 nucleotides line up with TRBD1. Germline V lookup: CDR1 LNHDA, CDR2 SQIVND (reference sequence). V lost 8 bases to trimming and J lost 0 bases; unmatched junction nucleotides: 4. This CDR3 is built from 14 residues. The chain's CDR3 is CASAGTDSNQPQHF. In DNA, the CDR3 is TGTGCCAGTGCCGGGACAGATAGCAATCAGCCCCAGCATTTT.

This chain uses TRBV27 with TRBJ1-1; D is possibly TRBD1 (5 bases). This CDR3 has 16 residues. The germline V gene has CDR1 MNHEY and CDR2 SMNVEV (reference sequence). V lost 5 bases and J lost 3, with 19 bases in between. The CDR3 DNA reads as TGTGCCAGCAGTCCAGGGATGAAAGGTTGGGACACTGAAGCTTTCTTT. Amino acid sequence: CASSPGMKGWDTEAFF.

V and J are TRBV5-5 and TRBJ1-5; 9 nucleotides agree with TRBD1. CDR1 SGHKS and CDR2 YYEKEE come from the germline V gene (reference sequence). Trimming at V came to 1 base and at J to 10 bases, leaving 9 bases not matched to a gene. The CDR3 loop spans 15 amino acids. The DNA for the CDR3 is TGTGCCAGCAGCTTGTATGGGACAGGGAATAACCCCCAGCATTTT. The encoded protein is CASSLYGTGNNPQHF.

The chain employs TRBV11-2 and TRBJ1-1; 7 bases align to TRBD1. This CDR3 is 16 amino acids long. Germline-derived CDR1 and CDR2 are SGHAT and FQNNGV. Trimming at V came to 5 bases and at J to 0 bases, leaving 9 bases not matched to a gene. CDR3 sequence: CASSAPGQRMNTEAFF. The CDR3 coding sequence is TGTGCCAGCAGCGCCCCGGGACAGAGAATGAACACTGAAGCTTTCTTT.

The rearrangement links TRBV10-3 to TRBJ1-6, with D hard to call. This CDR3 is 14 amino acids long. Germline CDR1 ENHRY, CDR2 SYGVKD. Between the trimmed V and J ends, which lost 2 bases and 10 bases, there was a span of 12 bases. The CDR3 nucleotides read TGTGCCATCAGTGAGGGGAGCATCCTCTCACCCCTCCACTTT. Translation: CAISEGSILSPLHF.

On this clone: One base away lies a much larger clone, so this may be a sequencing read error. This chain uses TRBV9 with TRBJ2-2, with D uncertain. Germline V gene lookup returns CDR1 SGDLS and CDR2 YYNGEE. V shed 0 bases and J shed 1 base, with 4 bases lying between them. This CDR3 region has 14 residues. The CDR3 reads CASSVGRNTGELFF. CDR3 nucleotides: TGTGCCAGCAGCGTAGGCAGGAACACCGGGGAGCTGTTTTTT.

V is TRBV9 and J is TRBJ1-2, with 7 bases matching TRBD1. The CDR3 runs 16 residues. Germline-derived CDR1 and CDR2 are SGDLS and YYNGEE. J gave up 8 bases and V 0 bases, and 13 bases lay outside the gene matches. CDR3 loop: CASSVERTGGRGGYTF. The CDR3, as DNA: TGTGCCAGCAGCGTAGAAAGGACAGGTGGGAGAGGAGGCTACACCTTC.